Following are 6 T cell receptor beta chains from one sample sequenced in a study of cytomegalovirus exposure and HLA in healthy donors (dated by TCRdb to 2015 to 2018). Library construction relied on the immunoSEQ multiplex PCR assay. For the multiplex PCR, a mixture combining 60 forward primers for TCR Vbeta segments and 13 reverse primers for TCR Jbeta segments was used. Not all clones reach the TCRdb copy of this immuneACCESS table, which keeps in-frame sequences only. Checked studies attribute under half of the gap to unresolved V genes and leave the rest unexplained. The sample table shows 150,000 or so clones, and around two thirds are seen once. About 10% of the sample goes to the ten largest clones. Material for sequencing was PBMCs. These TCRs come from a man aged 25 to 40 in good health and CMV-seropositive.

The genes are TRBV30 and TRBJ2-7, with unresolved D. The CDR3 loop spans 12 amino acids. Germline values: CDR1 GTSNPN, CDR2 SVGIG (reference sequence). The V and J ends lost 0 bases and 4 bases respectively, with 7 bases between them. CDR3 coding DNA: TGTGCCTGGAGTGTAGACTTTTACGAGCAGTACTTC. Encoded protein: CAWSVDFYEQYF.

This chain joins TRBV10-1 and TRBJ2-3; 9 bases are a match to TRBD2. There are 16 residues in the CDR3. Germline-derived CDR1 and CDR2 are WNHNN and SYGVQD (reference sequence). V was pared by 2 bases and J by 1 base, with 4 bases of the junction left unmatched. The CDR3, as DNA: TGCGCCAGCAGTGAGACGCGGGAGGGCGGCACAGATACGCAGTATTTT. Encoded protein: CASSETREGGTDTQYF.

J is TRBJ1-5 and V is TRBV5-8; 9 bases match TRBD1. CDR3 length: 17 amino acids. Looked up from germline, CDR1 is SGHTS and CDR2 is YDEGEE. Germline trimming cut 9 bases from V and 5 bases from J; bases unmatched to any gene: 18. As DNA, the CDR3 is TGTGCCACCAATATGCTCAGGGGGGGGACAGGGTATCAGCCCCAGCATTTT. It translates to CATNMLRGGTGYQPQHF.

In the case of this clone: Compared with germline, one end of the junction differs, possibly owing to a read error. The chain's CDR3 is CSSSLWQGPWDTEAFF. For the CDR3, the DNA is TGTTCCAGCAGCTTATGGCAGGGGCCATGGGACACTGAAGCTTTCTTT. This rearrangement joins TRBV7-9 to TRBJ1-1; possible D gene TRBD1, 6 bases. Germline assignment: CDR1 SEHNR and CDR2 FQNEAQ (reference sequence). This CDR3 spans 16 amino acids.

The rearrangement uses TRBV6-1 and TRBJ2-7; 10 bases match TRBD1. Germline lookup yields CDR1 MNHNS and CDR2 SASEGT. V lost 6 bases, J lost 2 bases, and 7 bases stayed unmatched. The CDR3 sequence is 15 residues long. The CDR3, as DNA: TGTGCCAGCAGCCCAACCGGGACAGGGGCCTACGAGCAGTACTTC. Translating it yields CASSPTGTGAYEQYF.

The CDR3 loop reads CASSGASLEETQYF. The DNA for the CDR3 is TGTGCCAGCAGCGGAGCGTCCCTGGAGGAGACCCAGTACTTC. The V and J genes are TRBV9 and TRBJ2-5; unclear D gene. The germline V and J ends were trimmed by 3 bases and 5 bases, with 14 bases remaining between them. The CDR3 is 14 residues long. Germline V lookup: CDR1 SGDLS, CDR2 YYNGEE.